This T cell receptor beta chain derives from a study of control samples from healthy donors and cancer patients. Method: immunoSEQ multiplex PCR; TCRdb's copy keeps in-frame clones and lacks some. The sample contains about 79,000 clones, 93% of which appear only once. CDR3 size: 16 residues. V shed 0 bases and J shed 5 bases, with 13 bases lying between them. In germline, CDR1 is LGHDT, CDR2 YNNKEL (reference sequence). The sequencing input was PBMCs. V gene TRBV3-1 (or the pseudogene TRBV3-2) combines with J gene TRBJ1-4; D unresolved. The clonotype was recovered from a woman between 40 and 55 years old with lung cancer. This chain's CDR3 is CASSQDLARLNEKLFF. The CDR3 DNA follows: TGTGCCAGCAGCCAAGATCTGGCCAGGCTAAATGAAAAACTGTTTTTT.